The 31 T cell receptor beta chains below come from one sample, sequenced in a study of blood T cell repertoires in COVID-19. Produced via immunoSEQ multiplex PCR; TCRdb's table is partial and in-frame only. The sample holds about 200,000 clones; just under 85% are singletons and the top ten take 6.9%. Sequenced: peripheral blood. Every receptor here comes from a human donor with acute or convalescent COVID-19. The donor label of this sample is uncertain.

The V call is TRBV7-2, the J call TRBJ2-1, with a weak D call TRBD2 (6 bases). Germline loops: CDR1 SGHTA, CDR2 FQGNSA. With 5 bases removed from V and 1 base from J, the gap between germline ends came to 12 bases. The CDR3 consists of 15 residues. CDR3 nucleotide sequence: TGTGCCAGCAGCCAGGGTGGGAGGTCCTACAATGAGCAGTTCTTC. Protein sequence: CASSQGGRSYNEQFF.

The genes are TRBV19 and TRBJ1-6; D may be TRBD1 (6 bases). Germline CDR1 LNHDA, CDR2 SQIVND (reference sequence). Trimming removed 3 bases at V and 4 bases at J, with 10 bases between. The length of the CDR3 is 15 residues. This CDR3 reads CASSIIRGYNSPLHF. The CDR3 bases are TGTGCCAGTAGTATCATCAGGGGTTATAATTCACCCCTCCACTTT. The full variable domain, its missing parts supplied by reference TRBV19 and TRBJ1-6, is DGGITQSPKYLFRKEGQNVTLSCEQNLNHDAMYWYRQDPGQGLRLIYYSQIVNDFQKGDIAEGYSVSREKKESFPLTVTSAQKNPTAFYLCASSIIRGYNSPLHFGNGTRLTVT.

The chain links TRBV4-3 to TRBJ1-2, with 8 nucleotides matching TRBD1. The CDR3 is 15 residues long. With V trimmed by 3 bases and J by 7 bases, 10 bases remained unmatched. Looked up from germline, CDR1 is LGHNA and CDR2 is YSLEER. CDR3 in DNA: TGCGCCAGCAGCCACCTCCCGGACAGGGTAGGTGGCTACACCTTC. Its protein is CASSHLPDRVGGYTF.

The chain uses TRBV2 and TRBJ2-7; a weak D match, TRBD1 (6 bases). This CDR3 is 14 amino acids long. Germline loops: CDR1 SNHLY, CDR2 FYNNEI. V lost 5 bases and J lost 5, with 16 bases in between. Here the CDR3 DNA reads TGTGCCAGCAGTCAGGGTAGGGGGAAGCACGAGCAGTACTTC. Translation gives CASSQGRGKHEQYF.

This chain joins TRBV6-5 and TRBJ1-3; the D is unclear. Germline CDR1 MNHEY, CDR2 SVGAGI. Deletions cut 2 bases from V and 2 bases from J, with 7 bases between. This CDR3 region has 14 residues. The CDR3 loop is CASSYAYPGNTIYF. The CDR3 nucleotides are TGTGCCAGCAGTTACGCGTATCCTGGAAACACCATATATTTT.

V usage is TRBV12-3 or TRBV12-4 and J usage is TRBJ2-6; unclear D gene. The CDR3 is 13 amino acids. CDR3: CGSTISGANVLTF. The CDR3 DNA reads TGTGGGTCCACTATCTCTGGGGCCAACGTCCTGACTTTC.

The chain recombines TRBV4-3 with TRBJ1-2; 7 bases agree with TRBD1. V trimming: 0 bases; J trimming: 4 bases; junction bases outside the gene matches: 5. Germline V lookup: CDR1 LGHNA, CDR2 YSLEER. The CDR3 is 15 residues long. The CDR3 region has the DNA TGCGCCAGCAGCCAAGATCTATGGGACAGCTATGGCTACACCTTC. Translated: CASSQDLWDSYGYTF.

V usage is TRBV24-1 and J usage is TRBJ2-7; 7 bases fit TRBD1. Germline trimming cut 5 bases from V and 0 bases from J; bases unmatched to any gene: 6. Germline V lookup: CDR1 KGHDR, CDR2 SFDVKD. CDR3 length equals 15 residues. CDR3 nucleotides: TGTGCCACCAGTGTTAAAGGACAGGACTCCTACGAGCAGTACTTC. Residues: CATSVKGQDSYEQYF.

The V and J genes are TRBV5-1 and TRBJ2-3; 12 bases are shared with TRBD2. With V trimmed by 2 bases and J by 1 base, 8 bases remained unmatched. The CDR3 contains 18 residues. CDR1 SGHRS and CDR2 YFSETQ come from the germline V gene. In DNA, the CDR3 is TGCGCCAGCAGCTTCTCTAGCGGGAGGGCCCCCCGCACAGATACGCAGTATTTT. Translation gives CASSFSSGRAPRTDTQYF. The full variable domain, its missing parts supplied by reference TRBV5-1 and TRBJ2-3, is KAGVTQTPRYLIKTRGQQVTLSCSPISGHRSVSWYQQTPGQGLQFLFEYFSETQRNKGNFPGRFSGRQFSNSRSEMNVSTLELGDSALYLCASSFSSGRAPRTDTQYFGPGTRLTVL.

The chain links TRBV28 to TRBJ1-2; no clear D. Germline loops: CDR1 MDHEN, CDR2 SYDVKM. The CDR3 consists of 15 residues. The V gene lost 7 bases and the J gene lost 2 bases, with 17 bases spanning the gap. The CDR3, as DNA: TGTGCCAGCACCGCCGATCCGGGTAGGAACTATGGCTACACCTTC. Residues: CASTADPGRNYGYTF.

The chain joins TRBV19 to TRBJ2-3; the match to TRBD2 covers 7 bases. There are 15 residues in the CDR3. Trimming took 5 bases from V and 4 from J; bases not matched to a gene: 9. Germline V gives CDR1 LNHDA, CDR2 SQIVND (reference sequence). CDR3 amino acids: CASSSRLAGADTQYF. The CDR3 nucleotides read TGTGCCAGTAGTTCCAGACTAGCAGGCGCAGATACGCAGTATTTT.

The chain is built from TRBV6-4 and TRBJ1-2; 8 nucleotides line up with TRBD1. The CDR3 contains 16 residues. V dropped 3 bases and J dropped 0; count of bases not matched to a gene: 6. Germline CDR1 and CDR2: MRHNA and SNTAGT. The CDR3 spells CASSERTGTTNYGYTF. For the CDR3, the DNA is TGTGCCAGCAGTGAAAGGACAGGGACCACTAACTATGGCTACACCTTC.

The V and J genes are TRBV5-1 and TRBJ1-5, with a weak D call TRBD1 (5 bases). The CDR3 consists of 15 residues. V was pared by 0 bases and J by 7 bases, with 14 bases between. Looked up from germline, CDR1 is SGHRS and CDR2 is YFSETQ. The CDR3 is CASSLDRRREQPQHF. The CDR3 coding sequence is TGCGCCAGCAGCTTGGACAGGCGCAGAGAACAGCCCCAGCATTTT.

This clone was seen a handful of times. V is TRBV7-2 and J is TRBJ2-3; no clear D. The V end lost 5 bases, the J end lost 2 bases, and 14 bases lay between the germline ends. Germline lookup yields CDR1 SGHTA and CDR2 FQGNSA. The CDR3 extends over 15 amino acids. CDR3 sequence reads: CASSPTWQNTDTQYF. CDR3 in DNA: TGTGCCAGCAGCCCCACCTGGCAGAACACAGATACGCAGTATTTT.

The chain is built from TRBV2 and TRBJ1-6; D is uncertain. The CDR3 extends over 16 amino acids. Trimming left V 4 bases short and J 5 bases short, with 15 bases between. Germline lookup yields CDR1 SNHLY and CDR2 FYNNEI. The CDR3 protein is CASSAPPQRHNSPLHF. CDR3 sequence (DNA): TGTGCCAGCAGTGCCCCCCCCCAGCGACATAATTCACCCCTCCACTTT.

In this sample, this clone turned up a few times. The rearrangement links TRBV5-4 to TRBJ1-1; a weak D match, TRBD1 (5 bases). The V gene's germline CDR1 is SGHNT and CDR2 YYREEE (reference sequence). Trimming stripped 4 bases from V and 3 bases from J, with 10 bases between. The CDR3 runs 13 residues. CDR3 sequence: CASSGTGYTEAFF. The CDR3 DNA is TGTGCCAGCAGCGGCACAGGTTACACTGAAGCTTTCTTT.

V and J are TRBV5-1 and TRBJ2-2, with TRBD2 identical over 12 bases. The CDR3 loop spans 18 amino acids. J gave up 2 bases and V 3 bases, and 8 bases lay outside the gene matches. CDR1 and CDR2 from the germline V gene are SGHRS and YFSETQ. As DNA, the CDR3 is TGCGCCAGCAGCTGGAGGGGACTAGCGGGTCCAAACACCGGGGAGCTGTTTTTT. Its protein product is CASSWRGLAGPNTGELFF.

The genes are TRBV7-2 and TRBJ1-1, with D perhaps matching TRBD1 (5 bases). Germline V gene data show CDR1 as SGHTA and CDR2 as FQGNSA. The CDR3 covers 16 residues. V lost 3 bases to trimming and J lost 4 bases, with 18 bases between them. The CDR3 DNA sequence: TGTGCCAGCAGCTTGGCAGGACCCCTGGGGGGCACTGAAGCTTTCTTT. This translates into CASSLAGPLGGTEAFF.

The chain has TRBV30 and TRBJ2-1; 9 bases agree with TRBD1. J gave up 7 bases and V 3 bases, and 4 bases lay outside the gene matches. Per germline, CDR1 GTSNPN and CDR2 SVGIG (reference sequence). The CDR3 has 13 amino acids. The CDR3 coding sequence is TGTGCCTGGAGGGGACAGGGTTCGAATGAGCAGTTCTTC. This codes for CAWRGQGSNEQFF.

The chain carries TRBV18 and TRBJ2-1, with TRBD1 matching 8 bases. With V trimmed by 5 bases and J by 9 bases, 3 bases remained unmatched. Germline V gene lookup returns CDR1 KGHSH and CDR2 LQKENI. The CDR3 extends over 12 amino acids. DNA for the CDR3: TGTGCCAGCTCATCCCAGGGGGCTGAGCAGTTCTTC. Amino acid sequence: CASSSQGAEQFF.

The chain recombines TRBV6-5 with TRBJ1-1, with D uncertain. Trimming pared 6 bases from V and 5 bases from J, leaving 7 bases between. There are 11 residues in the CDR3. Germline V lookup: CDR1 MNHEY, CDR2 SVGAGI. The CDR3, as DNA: TGTGCCAGCAGGAGTGTAACTGAAGCTTTCTTT. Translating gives CASRSVTEAFF.

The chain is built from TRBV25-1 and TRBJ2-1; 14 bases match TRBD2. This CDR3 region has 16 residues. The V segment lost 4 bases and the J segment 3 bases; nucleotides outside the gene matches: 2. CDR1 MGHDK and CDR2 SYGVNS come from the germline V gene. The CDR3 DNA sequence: TGTGCCAGCAGTGCGACTAGCGGGAGGGTCTACAATGAGCAGTTCTTC. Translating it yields CASSATSGRVYNEQFF. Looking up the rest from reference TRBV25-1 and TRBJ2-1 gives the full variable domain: EADIYQTPRYLVIGTGKKITLECSQTMGHDKMYWYQQDPGMELHLIHYSYGVNSTEKGDLSSESTVSRIRTEHFPLTLESARPSHTSQYLCASSATSGRVYNEQFFGPGTRLTVL.

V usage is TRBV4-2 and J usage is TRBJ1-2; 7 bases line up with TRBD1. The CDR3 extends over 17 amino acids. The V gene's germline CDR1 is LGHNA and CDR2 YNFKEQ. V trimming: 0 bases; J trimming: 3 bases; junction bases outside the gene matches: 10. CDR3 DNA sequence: TGTGCCAGCAGCCAAGAGTGGTCGACAGGGTGGGACTATGGCTACACCTTC. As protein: CASSQEWSTGWDYGYTF.

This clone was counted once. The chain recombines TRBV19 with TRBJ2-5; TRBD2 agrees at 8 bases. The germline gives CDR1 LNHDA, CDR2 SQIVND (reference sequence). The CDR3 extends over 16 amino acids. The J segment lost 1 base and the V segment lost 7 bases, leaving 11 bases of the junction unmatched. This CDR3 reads CASTPGGIMGQETQYF. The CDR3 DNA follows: TGTGCCAGTACCCCGGGGGGGATCATGGGCCAAGAGACCCAGTACTTC. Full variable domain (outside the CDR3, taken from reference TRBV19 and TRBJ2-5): DGGITQSPKYLFRKEGQNVTLSCEQNLNHDAMYWYRQDPGQGLRLIYYSQIVNDFQKGDIAEGYSVSREKKESFPLTVTSAQKNPTAFYLCASTPGGIMGQETQYFGPGTRLLVL.

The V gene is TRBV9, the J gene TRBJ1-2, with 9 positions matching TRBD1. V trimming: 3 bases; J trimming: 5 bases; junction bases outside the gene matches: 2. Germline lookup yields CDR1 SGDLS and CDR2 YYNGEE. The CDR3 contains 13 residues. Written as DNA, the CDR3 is TGTGCCAGCAGCGGCGGGACAGGGTATGGCTACACCTTC. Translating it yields CASSGGTGYGYTF. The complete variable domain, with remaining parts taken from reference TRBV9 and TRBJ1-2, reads DSGVTQTPKHLITATGQRVTLRCSPRSGDLSVYWYQQSLDQGLQFLIQYYNGEERAKGNILERFSAQQFPDLHSELNLSSLELGDSALYFCASSGGTGYGYTFGSGTRLTVV.

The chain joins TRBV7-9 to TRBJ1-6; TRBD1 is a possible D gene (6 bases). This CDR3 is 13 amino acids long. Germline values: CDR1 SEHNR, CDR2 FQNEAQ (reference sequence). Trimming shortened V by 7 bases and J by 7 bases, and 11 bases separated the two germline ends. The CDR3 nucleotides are TGTGCCAGCACCGAGCAGGGGAATTCACCCCTCCACTTT. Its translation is CASTEQGNSPLHF. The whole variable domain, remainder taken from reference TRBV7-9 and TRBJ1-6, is DTGVSQNPRHKITKRGQNVTFRCDPISEHNRLYWYRQTLGQGPEFLTYFQNEAQLEKSRLLSDRFSAERPKGSFSTLEIQRTEQGDSAMYLCASTEQGNSPLHFGNGTRLTVT.

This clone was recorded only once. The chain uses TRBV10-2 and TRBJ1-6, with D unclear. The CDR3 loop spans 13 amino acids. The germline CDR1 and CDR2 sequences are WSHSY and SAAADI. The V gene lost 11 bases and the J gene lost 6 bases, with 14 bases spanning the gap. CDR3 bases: TGCGCCCTGAGGGCACGGCTTAATTCACCCCTCCACTTT. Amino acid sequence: CALRARLNSPLHF.

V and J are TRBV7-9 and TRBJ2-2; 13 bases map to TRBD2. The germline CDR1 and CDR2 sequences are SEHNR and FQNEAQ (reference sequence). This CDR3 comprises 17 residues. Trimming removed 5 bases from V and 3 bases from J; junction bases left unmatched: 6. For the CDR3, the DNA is TGTGCCAGCAGCCTGGGGGGACTAGCGGGATACACCGGGGAGCTGTTTTTT. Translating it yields CASSLGGLAGYTGELFF.

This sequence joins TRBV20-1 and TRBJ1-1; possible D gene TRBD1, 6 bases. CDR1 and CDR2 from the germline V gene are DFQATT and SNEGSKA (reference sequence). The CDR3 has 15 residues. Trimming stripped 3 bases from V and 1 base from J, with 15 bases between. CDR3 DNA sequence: TGCAGTGCTAGTATAGGGGGGGGTCGGAACACTGAAGCTTTCTTT. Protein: CSASIGGGRNTEAFF.

As DNA, the CDR3 is TGTGCCAGCAGCCGCGTAGACACGACAGGACGTCAGCCCCAGCATTTT. As protein: CASSRVDTTGRQPQHF. The chain employs TRBV27 and TRBJ1-5; tentative D call: TRBD1 (6 bases). V was pared by 6 bases and J by 6 bases, with 21 bases between. CDR1 is MNHEY, CDR2 SMNVEV, per germline (reference sequence). The CDR3 contains 16 residues.

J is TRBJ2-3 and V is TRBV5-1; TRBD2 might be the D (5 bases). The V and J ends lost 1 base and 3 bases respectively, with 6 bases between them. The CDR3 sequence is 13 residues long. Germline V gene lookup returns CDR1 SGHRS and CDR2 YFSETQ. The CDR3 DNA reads TGCGCCAGCAGCTTGAGGGAGACAGATACGCAGTATTTT. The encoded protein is CASSLRETDTQYF.